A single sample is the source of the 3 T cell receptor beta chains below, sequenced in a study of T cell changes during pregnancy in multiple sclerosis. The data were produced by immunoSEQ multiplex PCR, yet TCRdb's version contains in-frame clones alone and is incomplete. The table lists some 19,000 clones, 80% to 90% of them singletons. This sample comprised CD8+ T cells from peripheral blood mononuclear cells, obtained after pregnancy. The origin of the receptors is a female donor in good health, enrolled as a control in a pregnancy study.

The CDR3 sequence is CASSLYSGEGYTF. The CDR3 nucleotides are TGTGCCAGCAGCTTATATTCAGGGGAGGGCTACACCTTC. This chain uses TRBV7-8 with TRBJ1-2; a weak D match, TRBD1 (6 bases). The CDR3 sequence is 13 residues long. Germline V lookup: CDR1 SGHVS, CDR2 FQNEAQ. The germline V and J ends were trimmed by 2 bases and 8 bases, with 12 bases remaining between them.

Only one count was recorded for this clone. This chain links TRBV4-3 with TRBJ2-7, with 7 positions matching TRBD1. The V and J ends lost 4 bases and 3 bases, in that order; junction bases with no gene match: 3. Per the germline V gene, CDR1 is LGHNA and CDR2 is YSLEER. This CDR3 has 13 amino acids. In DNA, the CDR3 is TGCGCCAGCAGCCGGGCAGGGGGCTACGAGCAGTACTTC. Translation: CASSRAGGYEQYF.

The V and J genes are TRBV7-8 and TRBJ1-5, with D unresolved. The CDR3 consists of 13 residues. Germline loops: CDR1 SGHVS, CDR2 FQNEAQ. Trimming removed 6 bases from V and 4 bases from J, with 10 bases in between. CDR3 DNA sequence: TGTGCCAGCAGTCGACGGACTAATCAGCCCCAGCATTTT. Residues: CASSRRTNQPQHF.